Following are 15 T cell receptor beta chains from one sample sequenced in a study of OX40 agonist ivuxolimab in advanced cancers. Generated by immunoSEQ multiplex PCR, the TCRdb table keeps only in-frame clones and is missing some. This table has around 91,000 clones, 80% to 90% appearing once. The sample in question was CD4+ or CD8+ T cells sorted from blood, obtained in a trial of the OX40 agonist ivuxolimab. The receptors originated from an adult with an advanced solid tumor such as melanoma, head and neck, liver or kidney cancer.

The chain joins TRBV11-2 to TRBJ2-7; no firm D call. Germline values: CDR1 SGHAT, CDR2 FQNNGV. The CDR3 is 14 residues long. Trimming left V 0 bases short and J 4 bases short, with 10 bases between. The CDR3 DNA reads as TGTGCCAGCAGCTTAGACCCCTTTAGATACGAGCAGTACGTC. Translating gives CASSLDPFRYEQYV.

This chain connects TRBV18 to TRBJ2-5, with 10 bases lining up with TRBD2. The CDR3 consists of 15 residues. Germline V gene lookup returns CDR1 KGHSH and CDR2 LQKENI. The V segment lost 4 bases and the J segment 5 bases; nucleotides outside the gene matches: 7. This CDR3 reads CASSRGLAATETQYF. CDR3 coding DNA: TGTGCCAGCTCACGCGGACTAGCGGCTACGGAGACCCAGTACTTC.

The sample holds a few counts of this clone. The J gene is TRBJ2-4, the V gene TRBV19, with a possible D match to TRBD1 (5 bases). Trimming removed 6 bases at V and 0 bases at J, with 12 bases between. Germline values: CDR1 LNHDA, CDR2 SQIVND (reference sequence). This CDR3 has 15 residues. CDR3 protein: CASSIQGIAKNIQYF. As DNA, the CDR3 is TGTGCCAGTAGCATCCAGGGAATAGCCAAAAACATTCAGTACTTC.

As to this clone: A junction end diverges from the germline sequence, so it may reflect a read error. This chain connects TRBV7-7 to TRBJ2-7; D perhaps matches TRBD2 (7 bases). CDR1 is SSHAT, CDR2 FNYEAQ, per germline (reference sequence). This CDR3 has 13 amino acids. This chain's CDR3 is CASSLEGGAAIEF. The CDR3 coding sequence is TGTGCTAGCAGCTTAGAGGGGGGGGCGGCCATTGAATTC.

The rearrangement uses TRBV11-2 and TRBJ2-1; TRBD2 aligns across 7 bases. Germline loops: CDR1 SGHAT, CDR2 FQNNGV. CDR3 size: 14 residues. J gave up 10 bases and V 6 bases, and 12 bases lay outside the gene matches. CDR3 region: CASRPDWAGDEQFF. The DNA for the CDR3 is TGTGCCAGCAGACCCGACTGGGCGGGAGACGAGCAGTTCTTC. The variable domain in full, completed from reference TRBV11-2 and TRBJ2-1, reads EAGVAQSPRYKIIEKRQSVAFWCNPISGHATLYWYQQILGQGPKLLIQFQNNGVVDDSQLPKDRFSAERLKGVDSTLKIQPAKLEDSAVYLCASRPDWAGDEQFFGPGTRLTVL.

For the CDR3, the DNA is TGTGCCAGCACCCAACCCAGGGGGGGAGTGGTGGAGACCCAGTACTTC. Protein product: CASTQPRGGVVETQYF. V gene TRBV28 combines with J gene TRBJ2-5; the D call may be TRBD1 or TRBD2 (7 bases each). The CDR3 loop spans 16 amino acids. In germline, CDR1 is MDHEN, CDR2 SYDVKM. V lost 7 bases, J lost 5 bases, and 23 bases lay in between.

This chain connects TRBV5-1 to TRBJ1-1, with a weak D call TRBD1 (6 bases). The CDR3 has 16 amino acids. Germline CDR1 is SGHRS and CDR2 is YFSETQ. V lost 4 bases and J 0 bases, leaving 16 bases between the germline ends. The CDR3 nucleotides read TGCGCCAGCAGCCCCACCCCACAGGGAGTGAACACTGAAGCTTTCTTT. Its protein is CASSPTPQGVNTEAFF. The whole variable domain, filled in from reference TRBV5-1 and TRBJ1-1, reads KAGVTQTPRYLIKTRGQQVTLSCSPISGHRSVSWYQQTPGQGLQFLFEYFSETQRNKGNFPGRFSGRQFSNSRSEMNVSTLELGDSALYLCASSPTPQGVNTEAFFGQGTRLTVV.

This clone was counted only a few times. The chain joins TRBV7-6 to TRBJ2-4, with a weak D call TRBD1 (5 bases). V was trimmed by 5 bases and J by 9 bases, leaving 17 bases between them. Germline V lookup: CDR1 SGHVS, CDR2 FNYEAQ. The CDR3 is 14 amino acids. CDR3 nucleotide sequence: TGTGCCAGCAGCCCTTCGACAGACCGAAGCATTCAGTACTTC. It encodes CASSPSTDRSIQYF.

CDR3 sequence reads: CASSPQGGRHTEAFF. CDR3 nucleotide sequence: TGTGCCAGCAGTCCCCAAGGGGGTAGGCACACTGAAGCTTTCTTT. This sequence joins TRBV28 and TRBJ1-1; D possibly corresponds to TRBD1 (6 bases). This CDR3 has 15 residues. The V end lost 5 bases, the J end lost 3 bases, and 16 bases lay between the germline ends. The V gene's germline CDR1 is MDHEN and CDR2 SYDVKM. Together with reference TRBV28 and TRBJ1-1, the CDR3 gives the full variable domain: DVKVTQSSRYLVKRTGEKVFLECVQDMDHENMFWYRQDPGLGLRLIYFSYDVKMKEKGDIPEGYSVSREKKERFSLILESASTNQTSMYLCASSPQGGRHTEAFFGQGTRLTVV.

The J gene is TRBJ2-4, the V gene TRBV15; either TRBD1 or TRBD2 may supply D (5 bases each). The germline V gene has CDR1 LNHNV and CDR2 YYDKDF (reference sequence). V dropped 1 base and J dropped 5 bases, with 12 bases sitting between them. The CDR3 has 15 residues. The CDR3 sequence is CATSRAGTEENIQYF. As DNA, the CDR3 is TGTGCCACCAGCAGAGCCGGGACGGAGGAAAACATTCAGTACTTC.

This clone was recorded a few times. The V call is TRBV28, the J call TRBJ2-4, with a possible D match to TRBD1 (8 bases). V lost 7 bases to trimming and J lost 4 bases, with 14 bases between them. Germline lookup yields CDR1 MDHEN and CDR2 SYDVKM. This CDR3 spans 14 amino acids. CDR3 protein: CASNEQGGKNIQYF. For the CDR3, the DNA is TGTGCCAGCAACGAACAGGGGGGGAAAAACATTCAGTACTTC.

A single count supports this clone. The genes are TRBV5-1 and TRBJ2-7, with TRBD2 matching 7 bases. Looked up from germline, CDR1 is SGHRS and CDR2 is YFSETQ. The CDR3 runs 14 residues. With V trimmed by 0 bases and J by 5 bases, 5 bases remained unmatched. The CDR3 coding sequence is TGCGCCAGCAGCTTGGGGCGGGAGTTAGACGAGCAGTACTTC. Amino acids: CASSLGRELDEQYF.

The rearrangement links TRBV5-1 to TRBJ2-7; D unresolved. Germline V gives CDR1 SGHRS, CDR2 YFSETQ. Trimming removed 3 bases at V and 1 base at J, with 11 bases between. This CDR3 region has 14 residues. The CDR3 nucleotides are TGCGCCAGCAGCTCGAGTAGGCAATCCTACGAGCAGTACTTC. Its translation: CASSSSRQSYEQYF. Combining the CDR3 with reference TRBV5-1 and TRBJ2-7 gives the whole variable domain KAGVTQTPRYLIKTRGQQVTLSCSPISGHRSVSWYQQTPGQGLQFLFEYFSETQRNKGNFPGRFSGRQFSNSRSEMNVSTLELGDSALYLCASSSSRQSYEQYFGPGTRLTVT.

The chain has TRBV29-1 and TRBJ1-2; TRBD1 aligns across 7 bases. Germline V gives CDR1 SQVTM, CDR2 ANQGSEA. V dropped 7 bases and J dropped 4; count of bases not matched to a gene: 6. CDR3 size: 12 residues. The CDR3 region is CSGAGTVYGYTF. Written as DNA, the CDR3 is TGCAGCGGGGCGGGGACAGTCTATGGCTACACCTTC. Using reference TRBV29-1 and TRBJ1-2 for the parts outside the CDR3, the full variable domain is SAVISQKPSRDICQRGTSLTIQCQVDSQVTMMFWYRQQPGQSLTLIATANQGSEATYESGFVIDKFPISRPNLTFSTLTVSNMSPEDSSIYLCSGAGTVYGYTFGSGTRLTVV.

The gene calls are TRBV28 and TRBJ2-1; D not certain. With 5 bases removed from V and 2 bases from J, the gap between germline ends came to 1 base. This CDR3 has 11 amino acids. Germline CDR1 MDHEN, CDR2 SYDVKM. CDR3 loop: CASSTYNEQFF. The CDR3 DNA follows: TGTGCCAGCAGTACCTACAATGAGCAGTTCTTC.